This entry lists 13 T cell receptor beta chains sequenced from one sample in a study of blood T cells in healthy people across ages. Next came a second PCR, run for roughly 6 to 11 cycles, which used a sample-barcoded 5' primer along with a J-beta primer mix. TCRdb processed the 5' RACE reads anew with MiXCR; each CDR3 protein has one entry. This sample has around 790,000 distinct CDR3 sequences, with under 45% found just once. Sequenced material: blood. The receptors originated from a man in his 60s in good health.

This rearrangement joins TRBV3-1 to TRBJ2-3, with D possibly being TRBD2 (6 bases). The ends were cut back, 4 bases at V and 5 bases at J, with 16 bases in the middle. The CDR3 is 15 amino acids. Germline assignment: CDR1 LGHDT and CDR2 YNNKEL (reference sequence). CDR3 coding DNA: TGTGCCAGCAGCCCCGGAGGTAGCGGAGGAGATACGCAGTATTTT. Its protein product is CASSPGGSGGDTQYF.

This clonotype was counted many times. V usage is TRBV12-5 and J usage is TRBJ2-7, with a weak D call TRBD2 (7 bases). This CDR3 is 16 amino acids long. The V and J ends lost 5 bases and 1 base respectively, with 18 bases between them. Germline values: CDR1 LGHNT, CDR2 FRNRAP. The CDR3 protein is CASGLDTGGLSYEQYF. The CDR3 bases are TGTGCTAGTGGTCTGGATACGGGGGGCTTGTCCTACGAGCAGTACTTC.

A few counts support this clonotype. The CDR3 sequence is CASSQDRNAQETQYF. The CDR3 coding sequence is TGTGCCAGCAGCCAAGATCGTAACGCCCAAGAGACCCAGTACTTC. V usage is TRBV3-1 and J usage is TRBJ2-5, with D unresolved. The CDR3 runs 15 residues. V was cut by 0 bases and J by 1 base, with 9 bases left in between. Germline CDR1 LGHDT, CDR2 YNNKEL (reference sequence).

In the case of this clonotype: An end of the junction differs from the germline gene, which may be a read error. V is TRBV6-1 and J is TRBJ2-1, with a weak D call TRBD2 (5 bases). The CDR3 length is 12 residues. In germline, CDR1 is MNHNS, CDR2 SASEGT. CDR3 bases: TGTGCCGGCAGTGGATTGAGGGATGAGCAGTTCTTC. Amino acid sequence: CAGSGLRDEQFF.

This clonotype was seen more than once but under ten times. A much larger clone differs by one base, so this may be a read error. CDR3 amino acids: CASSQDPSGGAYEQYF. As DNA, the CDR3 is TGCGCCAGCAGCCAAGATCCTAGCGGGGGAGCCTACGAGCAGTACTTC. The chain is built from TRBV4-1 and TRBJ2-7; TRBD2 aligns across 10 bases. This CDR3 has 16 amino acids. CDR1 and CDR2 from the germline V gene are MGHRA and YSYEKL. V lost 0 bases, J lost 2 bases, and 4 bases stayed unmatched.

V is TRBV20-1 and J is TRBJ1-2; D unresolved. Trimming took off 0 bases at V and 7 bases at J, with 3 bases between the two ends. CDR1 and CDR2 from the germline V gene are DFQATT and SNEGSKA (reference sequence). This CDR3 comprises 10 residues. The CDR3 sequence: CSAREFGYTF. The CDR3 DNA follows: TGCAGTGCTAGAGAATTTGGCTACACCTTC.

The chain couples TRBV5-1 to TRBJ2-5, with D perhaps TRBD2 (6 bases). The germline V gene has CDR1 SGHRS and CDR2 YFSETQ. V dropped 4 bases and J dropped 0 bases, with 13 bases sitting between them. CDR3 length equals 15 residues. CDR3 in DNA: TGCGCCAGCAGCCCGTCGGGGGAGTACCAAGAGACCCAGTACTTC. As protein: CASSPSGEYQETQYF.

As regards this clonotype: Being one base from a much bigger clone, this may be a read error. The gene calls are TRBV5-1 and TRBJ2-7; D unresolved. Per germline, CDR1 SGHRS and CDR2 YFSETQ. CDR3 size: 14 residues. V lost 1 base to trimming and J lost 0 bases, with 8 bases between them. The chain's CDR3 is CASSLTVSSYEQYF. The CDR3 coding sequence is TGCGCCAGCAGCTTGACGGTATCCTCCTACGAGCAGTACTTC.

The V and J genes are TRBV5-1 and TRBJ2-7, with a possible D match to TRBD2 (5 bases). The CDR3 runs 15 residues. Trimming took 4 bases from V and 0 from J, leaving 14 bases between them. Per germline, CDR1 SGHRS and CDR2 YFSETQ. CDR3 in amino acids: CASSLVSLVSYEQYF. CDR3 nucleotides: TGCGCCAGCAGCCTCGTCTCACTAGTCTCCTACGAGCAGTACTTC.

This chain connects TRBV4-3 to TRBJ2-1, with D uncertain. Germline V lookup: CDR1 LGHNA, CDR2 YSLEER. V gave up 0 bases and J gave up 5 bases, with 11 bases separating them. CDR3 length: 15 residues. The DNA of the CDR3 is TGCGCCAGCAGCCAAGATCTGACTGGACACAATGAGCAGTTCTTC. The encoded protein is CASSQDLTGHNEQFF.

This chain links TRBV6-5 with TRBJ1-2; 9 bases fit TRBD1. CDR1 is MNHEY and CDR2 is SVGAGI in the germline V gene. Germline trimming cut 7 bases from V and 7 bases from J; bases unmatched to any gene: 13. This CDR3 region has 15 residues. The CDR3 loop is CASKAAGTGRFGYTF. The CDR3 nucleotides read TGTGCCAGCAAGGCAGCCGGGACAGGGCGTTTTGGCTACACCTTC.

V usage is TRBV29-1 and J usage is TRBJ2-3, with a weak D call TRBD1 (6 bases). Trimming cost V 7 bases and J 9 bases, with 17 bases left between them. There are 12 residues in the CDR3. Looked up from germline, CDR1 is SQVTM and CDR2 is ANQGSEA. The CDR3 region is CSGVRGSGTQYF. CDR3 coding DNA: TGCAGCGGGGTCAGGGGTTCGGGCACGCAGTATTTT.

The rearrangement links TRBV20-1 to TRBJ1-2, with D perhaps matching TRBD1 (5 bases). This CDR3 region has 14 residues. CDR1 and CDR2 (germline): DFQATT, SNEGSKA (reference sequence). Deletions cut 1 base from V and 8 bases from J, with 17 bases between. The CDR3 spells CSARGEGAGGGYTF. The CDR3 DNA reads TGCAGTGCTAGAGGAGAAGGGGCGGGTGGCGGCTACACCTTC.